These 5 T cell receptor beta chains originate from one sample sequenced in a study of cytomegalovirus exposure and HLA in healthy donors. 13 Jbeta primers and 60 Vbeta primers were used for the PCR. Sequencing was performed with immunoSEQ multiplex PCR; in TCRdb, only in-frame clones are kept and a portion is missing. The table lists more than 85,000 clones, roughly 9.4% of them singletons, with 4.5% to 6.5% in the top ten. The sequencing input was PBMCs. The receptor source for this set is a man in his fifties in good health and CMV-seropositive.

The J gene is TRBJ2-4, the V gene TRBV2, with TRBD2 matching 9 bases. V was pared by 5 bases and J by 5 bases, with 13 bases of the junction left unmatched. Germline CDR1 SNHLY, CDR2 FYNNEI. The CDR3 sequence is 17 residues long. For the CDR3, the DNA is TGTGCCAGCAGTCCTCCTCGGCTAGCGGGACACGAAAACATTCAGTACTTC. Its translation is CASSPPRLAGHENIQYF.

This clone showed up just a few times. V is TRBV6-1 and J is TRBJ2-2, with 7 bases aligning to TRBD1. Germline CDR1 reads MNHNS; CDR2 reads SASEGT. The junction had 6 bases not matched to a gene; V was cut back by 5 bases and J by 6 bases. The CDR3 is made up of 14 amino acids. The CDR3 DNA follows: TGTGCCAGCAGTACGGTACAGGGGTCCGGGGAGCTGTTTTTT. Its translation: CASSTVQGSGELFF.

This clone was counted between two and nine times. The rearrangement uses TRBV10-3 and TRBJ2-1, with 12 bases identical to TRBD2. After removal of 7 bases from V and 6 bases from J, the junction contained 7 bases not matched to a gene. The CDR3 has 15 amino acids. Germline V gene sequence: CDR1 ENHRY, CDR2 SYGVKD. The CDR3 sequence: CAIKRTSGIGNEQFF. As DNA, the CDR3 is TGTGCCATCAAAAGGACTAGCGGGATAGGCAATGAGCAGTTCTTC.

J is TRBJ2-3 and V is TRBV2, with 9 positions matching TRBD2. The length of the CDR3 is 15 residues. Trimming cost V 8 bases and J 0 bases; bases outside gene matches: 6. Germline V gene sequence: CDR1 SNHLY, CDR2 FYNNEI. CDR3 protein: CASGWTSVSTDTQYF. The CDR3 coding sequence is TGTGCCAGCGGCTGGACTAGCGTGAGCACAGATACGCAGTATTTT.

The J gene is TRBJ2-6, the V gene TRBV25-1, with 11 bases aligning to TRBD1. The CDR3 length is 18 residues. The germline V gene has CDR1 MGHDK and CDR2 SYGVNS. V trimming: 4 bases; J trimming: 1 base; junction bases outside the gene matches: 6. CDR3 amino acids: CASSARTGGDSGANVLTF. The CDR3 nucleotides are TGTGCCAGCAGTGCACGGACAGGGGGCGATTCTGGGGCCAACGTCCTGACTTTC.